This entry describes one T cell receptor beta chain. As yet, its antigen is unknown. The data are from a study of T cells in localized non-small cell lung cancer. General observations from the study: Maximal T cell clonality occurred in uninvolved adjacent lung, with tumor ranking below it.

The length of the CDR3 is 13 residues. Per germline, CDR1 KGHSH and CDR2 LQKENI. Trimming took 6 bases from V and 2 from J; bases not matched to a gene: 4. Profiled with immunoSEQ multiplex PCR; TCRdb holds only in-frame clones, not every one. This sample has tens of thousands of clones, with 90% to 95% found just once. Sequencing was performed on PBMCs, taken before any cancer treatment. This clonotype was sampled from a woman between 35 and 75 years old with stage II lung adenocarcinoma. The chain employs TRBV18 and TRBJ2-7; 7 nucleotides line up with TRBD1. CDR3 residues: CASSRDSTYEQYF. CDR3 coding DNA: TGTGCCAGCTCCCGGGACAGCACCTACGAGCAGTACTTC.